This T cell receptor (beta chain) was captured in a study of molecular identifiers for immune sequencing clone quantification. Study-level results: Molecules of identical TCR sharing a barcode could underestimate highly expanded clone sizes.

V was clipped by 5 bases and J by 7 bases, with 12 bases between them. CDR1 and CDR2 (germline): MNHEY, SVGAGI. The CDR3 consists of 14 residues. This clonotype appeared many times. Its antigen is currently unknown. TCR libraries were built in bulk with a published protocol and specific TCR primers. TCRdb independently ran MiXCR on the PCR reads; one entry per CDR3 protein. The sample has about 68,000 distinct CDR3 sequences; less than 20% are singletons. V is TRBV6-5 and J is TRBJ1-6; perhaps TRBD1 as D (6 bases). The TCR was taken from a human donor in good health. Some libraries in this study had Jurkat cell RNA spiked in. The sample taken for sequencing was naive CD8+ T cells from blood, with Jurkat cell RNA spiked in. As for subset: FACS-sorted CD8+CD4-CCR7+CD45RA+ naive T cells. The CDR3 sequence: CASSTTGLNSPLHF. CDR3 coding DNA: TGTGCCAGCAGTACTACAGGGCTGAATTCACCCCTCCACTTT.